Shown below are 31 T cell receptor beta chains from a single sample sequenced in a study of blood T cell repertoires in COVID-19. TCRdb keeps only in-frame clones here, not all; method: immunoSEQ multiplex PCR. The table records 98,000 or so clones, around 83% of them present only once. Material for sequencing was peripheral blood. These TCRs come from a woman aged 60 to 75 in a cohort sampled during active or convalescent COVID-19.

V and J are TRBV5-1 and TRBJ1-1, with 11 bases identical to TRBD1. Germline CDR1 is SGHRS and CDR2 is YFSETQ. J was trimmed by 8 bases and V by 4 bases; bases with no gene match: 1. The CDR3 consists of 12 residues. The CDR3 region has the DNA TGCGCCAGCAGCAGGACAGGGGGCGAAGCTTTCTTT. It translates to CASSRTGGEAFF.

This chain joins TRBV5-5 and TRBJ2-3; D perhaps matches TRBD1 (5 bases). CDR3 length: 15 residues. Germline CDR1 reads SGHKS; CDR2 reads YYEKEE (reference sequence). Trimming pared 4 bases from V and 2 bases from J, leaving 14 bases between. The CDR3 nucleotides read TGTGCCAGCAGCCGTCCGACAGAGAACACAGATACGCAGTATTTT. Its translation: CASSRPTENTDTQYF.

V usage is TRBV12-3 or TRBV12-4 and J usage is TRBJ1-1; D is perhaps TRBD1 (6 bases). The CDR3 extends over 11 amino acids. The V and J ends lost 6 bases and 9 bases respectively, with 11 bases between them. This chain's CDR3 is CASSPGQQAFF. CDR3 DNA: TGTGCCAGCAGCCCCGGACAGCAAGCTTTCTTT.

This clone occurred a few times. The CDR3 loop is CASSFGQGAGNTIYF. In nucleotides, the CDR3 is TGTGCCAGCAGTTTCGGACAGGGGGCTGGAAACACCATATATTTT. The chain is built from TRBV6-5 and TRBJ1-3; 10 nucleotides line up with TRBD1. The trim removed 4 bases at V and 2 bases at J, leaving 2 bases unmatched. Germline assignment: CDR1 MNHEY and CDR2 SVGAGI. The CDR3 is 15 residues long.

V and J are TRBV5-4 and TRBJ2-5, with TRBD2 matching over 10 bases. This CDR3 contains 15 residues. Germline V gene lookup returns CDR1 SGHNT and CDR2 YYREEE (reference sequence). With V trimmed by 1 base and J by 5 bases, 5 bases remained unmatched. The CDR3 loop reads CASSLRLAGVETQYF. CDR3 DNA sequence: TGTGCCAGCAGCTTGAGGCTAGCGGGGGTTGAGACCCAGTACTTC.

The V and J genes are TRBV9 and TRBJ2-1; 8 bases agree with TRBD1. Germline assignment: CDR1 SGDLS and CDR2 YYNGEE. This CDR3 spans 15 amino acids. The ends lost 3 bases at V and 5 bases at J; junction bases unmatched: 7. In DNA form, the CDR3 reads TGTGCCAGCAGCGGACAGGGGACCGTTGACAATGAGCAGTTCTTC. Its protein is CASSGQGTVDNEQFF.

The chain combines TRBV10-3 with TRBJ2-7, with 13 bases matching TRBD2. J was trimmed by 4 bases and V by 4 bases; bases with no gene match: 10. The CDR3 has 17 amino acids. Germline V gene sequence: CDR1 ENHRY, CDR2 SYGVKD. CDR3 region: CAISGTSGSDARYEQYF. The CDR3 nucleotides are TGTGCCATCAGTGGGACTAGCGGGAGTGACGCCCGGTACGAGCAGTACTTC.

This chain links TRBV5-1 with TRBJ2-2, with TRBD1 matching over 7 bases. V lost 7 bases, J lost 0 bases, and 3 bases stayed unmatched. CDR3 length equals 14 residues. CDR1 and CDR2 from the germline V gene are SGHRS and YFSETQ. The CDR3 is CASFTGANTGELFF. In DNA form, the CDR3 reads TGCGCCAGCTTCACAGGGGCGAACACCGGGGAGCTGTTTTTT.

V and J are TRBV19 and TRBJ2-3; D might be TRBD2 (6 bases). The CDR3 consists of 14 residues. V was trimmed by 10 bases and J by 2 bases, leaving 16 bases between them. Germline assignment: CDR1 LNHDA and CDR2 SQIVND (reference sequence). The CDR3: CATRPAGFTDTQYF. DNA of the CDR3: TGTGCCACCCGACCAGCGGGCTTCACAGATACGCAGTATTTT.

The CDR3 DNA reads as TGTGCCAGTATGAAAACCGGGACAGGGTCCTACGAGCAGTACTTC. This encodes CASMKTGTGSYEQYF. V and J are TRBV19 and TRBJ2-7; the match to TRBD1 covers 9 bases. There are 15 residues in the CDR3. V lost 7 bases and J lost 1; bases outside the gene matches: 8. In germline, CDR1 is LNHDA, CDR2 SQIVND (reference sequence). Combining the CDR3 with reference TRBV19 and TRBJ2-7 gives the whole variable domain DGGITQSPKYLFRKEGQNVTLSCEQNLNHDAMYWYRQDPGQGLRLIYYSQIVNDFQKGDIAEGYSVSREKKESFPLTVTSAQKNPTAFYLCASMKTGTGSYEQYFGPGTRLTVT.

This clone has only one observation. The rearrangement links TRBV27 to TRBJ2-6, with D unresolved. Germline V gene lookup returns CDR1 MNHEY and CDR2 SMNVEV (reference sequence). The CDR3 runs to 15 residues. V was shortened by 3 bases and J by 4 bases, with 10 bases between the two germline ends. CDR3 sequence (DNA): TGTGCCAGCAGTTTGTCTCAGTCGGGGGCCAACGTCCTGACTTTC. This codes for CASSLSQSGANVLTF.

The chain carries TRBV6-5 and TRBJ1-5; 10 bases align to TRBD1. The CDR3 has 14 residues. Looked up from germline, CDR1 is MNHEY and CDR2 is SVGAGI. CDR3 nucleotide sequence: TGTGCTAAGACAGGGGGCACGAGCAATCAGCCCCAGCATTTT. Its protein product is CAKTGGTSNQPQHF.

For the CDR3, the DNA is TGTGCCAGTAGTGGGAACAGGGGTAATGAGCAGTTCTTC. Its protein is CASSGNRGNEQFF. V and J are TRBV19 and TRBJ2-1, with 7 bases that match TRBD1. CDR1 and CDR2 (germline): LNHDA, SQIVND (reference sequence). CDR3 length: 13 residues. V lost 5 bases, J lost 7 bases, and 5 bases stayed unmatched.

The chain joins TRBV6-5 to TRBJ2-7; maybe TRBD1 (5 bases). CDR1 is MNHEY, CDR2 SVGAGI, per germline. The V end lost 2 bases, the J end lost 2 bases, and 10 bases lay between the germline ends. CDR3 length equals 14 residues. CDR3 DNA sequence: TGTGCCAGCAGTTACGGCAGGGCCACCTACGAGCAGTACTTC. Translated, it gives CASSYGRATYEQYF.

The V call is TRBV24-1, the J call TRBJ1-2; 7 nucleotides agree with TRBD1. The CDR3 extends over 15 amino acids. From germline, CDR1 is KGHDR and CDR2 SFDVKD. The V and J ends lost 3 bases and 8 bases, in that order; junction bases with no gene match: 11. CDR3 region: CATSDTGGQAGGYTF. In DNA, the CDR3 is TGTGCCACCAGTGATACCGGTGGACAGGCGGGGGGCTACACCTTC.

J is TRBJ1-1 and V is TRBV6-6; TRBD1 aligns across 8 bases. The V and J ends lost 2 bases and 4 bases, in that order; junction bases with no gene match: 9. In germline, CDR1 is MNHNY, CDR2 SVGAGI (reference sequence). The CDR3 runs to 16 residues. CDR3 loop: CASSYPSDRGGTEAFF. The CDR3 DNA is TGTGCCAGCAGTTACCCGTCCGACAGGGGTGGCACTGAAGCTTTCTTT.

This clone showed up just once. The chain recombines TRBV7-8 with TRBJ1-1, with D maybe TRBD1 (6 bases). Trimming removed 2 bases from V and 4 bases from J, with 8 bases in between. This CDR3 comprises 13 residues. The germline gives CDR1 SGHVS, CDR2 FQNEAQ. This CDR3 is CASSLTGRTEAFF. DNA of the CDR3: TGTGCCAGCAGCTTAACAGGGCGCACTGAAGCTTTCTTT.

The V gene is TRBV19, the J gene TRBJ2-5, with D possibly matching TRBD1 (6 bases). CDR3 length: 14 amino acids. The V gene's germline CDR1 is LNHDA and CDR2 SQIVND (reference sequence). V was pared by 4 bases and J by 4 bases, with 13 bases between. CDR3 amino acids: CASSTHRVRETQYF. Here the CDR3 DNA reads TGTGCCAGTAGTACCCACAGGGTTCGAGAGACCCAGTACTTC.

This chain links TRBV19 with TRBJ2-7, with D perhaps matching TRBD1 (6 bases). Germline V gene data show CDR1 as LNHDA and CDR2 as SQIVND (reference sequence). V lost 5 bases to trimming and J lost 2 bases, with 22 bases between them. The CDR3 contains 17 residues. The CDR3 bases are TGTGCCAGTAGTCCGCGTGCCACAGGGATTAGGCCCTACGAGCAGTACTTC. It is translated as CASSPRATGIRPYEQYF. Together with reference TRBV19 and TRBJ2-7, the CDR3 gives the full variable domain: DGGITQSPKYLFRKEGQNVTLSCEQNLNHDAMYWYRQDPGQGLRLIYYSQIVNDFQKGDIAEGYSVSREKKESFPLTVTSAQKNPTAFYLCASSPRATGIRPYEQYFGPGTRLTVT.

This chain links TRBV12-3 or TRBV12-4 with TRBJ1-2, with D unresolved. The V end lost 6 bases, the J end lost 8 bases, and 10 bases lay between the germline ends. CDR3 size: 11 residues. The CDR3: CASSRLGGYTF. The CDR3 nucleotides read TGTGCCAGCAGCCGACTTGGGGGCTACACCTTC.

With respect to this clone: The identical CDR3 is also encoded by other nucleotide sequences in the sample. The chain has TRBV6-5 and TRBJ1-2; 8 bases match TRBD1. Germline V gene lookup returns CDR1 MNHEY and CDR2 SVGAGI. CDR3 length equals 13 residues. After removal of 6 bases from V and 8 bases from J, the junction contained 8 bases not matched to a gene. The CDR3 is CASSLDRGRGYTF. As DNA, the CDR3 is TGTGCCAGCAGCCTAGACAGGGGACGGGGCTACACCTTC.

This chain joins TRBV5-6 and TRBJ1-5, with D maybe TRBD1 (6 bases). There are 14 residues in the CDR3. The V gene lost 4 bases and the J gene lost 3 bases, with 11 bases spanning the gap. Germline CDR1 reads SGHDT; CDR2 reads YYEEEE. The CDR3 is CASSPYRDNQPQHF. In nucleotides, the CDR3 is TGTGCCAGCAGCCCCTACAGGGACAATCAGCCCCAGCATTTT.

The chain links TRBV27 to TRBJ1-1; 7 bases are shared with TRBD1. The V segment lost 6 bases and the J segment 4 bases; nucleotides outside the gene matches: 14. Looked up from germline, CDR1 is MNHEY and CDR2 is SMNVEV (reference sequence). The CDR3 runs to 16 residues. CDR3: CASSLRLGGKGTEAFF. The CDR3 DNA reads TGTGCCAGCAGCCTGAGGCTAGGGGGCAAGGGCACTGAAGCTTTCTTT.

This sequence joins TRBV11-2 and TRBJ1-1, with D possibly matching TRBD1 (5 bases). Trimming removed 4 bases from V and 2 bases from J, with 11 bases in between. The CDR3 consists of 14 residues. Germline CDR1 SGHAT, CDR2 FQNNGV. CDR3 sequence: CASSWGGPNTEAFF. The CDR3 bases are TGTGCCAGCAGCTGGGGGGGACCAAACACTGAAGCTTTCTTT.

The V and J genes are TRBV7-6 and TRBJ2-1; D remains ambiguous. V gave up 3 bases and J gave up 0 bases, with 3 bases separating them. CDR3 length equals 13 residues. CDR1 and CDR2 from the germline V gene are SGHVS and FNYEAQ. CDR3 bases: TGTGCCAGCAGCTTTAGCTCCTACAATGAGCAGTTCTTC. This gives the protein CASSFSSYNEQFF.

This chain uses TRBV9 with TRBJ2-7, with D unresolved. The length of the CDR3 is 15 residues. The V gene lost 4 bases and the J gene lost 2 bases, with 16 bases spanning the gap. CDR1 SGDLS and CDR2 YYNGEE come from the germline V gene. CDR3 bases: TGTGCCAGCAGCTCCTTTCCGGGTAAGCCCTACGAGCAGTACTTC. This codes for CASSSFPGKPYEQYF.

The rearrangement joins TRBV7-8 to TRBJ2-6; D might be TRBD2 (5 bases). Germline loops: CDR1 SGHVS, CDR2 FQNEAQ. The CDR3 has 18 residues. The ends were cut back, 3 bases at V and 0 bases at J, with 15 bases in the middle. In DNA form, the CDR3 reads TGTGCCAGCAGCTTGGAGGCAGGAACTATCTCTGGGGCCAACGTCCTGACTTTC. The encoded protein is CASSLEAGTISGANVLTF.

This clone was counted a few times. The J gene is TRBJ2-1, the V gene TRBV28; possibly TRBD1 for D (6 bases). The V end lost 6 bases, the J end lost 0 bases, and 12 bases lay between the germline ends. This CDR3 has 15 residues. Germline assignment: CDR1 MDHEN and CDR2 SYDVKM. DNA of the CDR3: TGTGCCAGCAGCCACGACAGGAGCTCCTACAATGAGCAGTTCTTC. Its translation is CASSHDRSSYNEQFF.

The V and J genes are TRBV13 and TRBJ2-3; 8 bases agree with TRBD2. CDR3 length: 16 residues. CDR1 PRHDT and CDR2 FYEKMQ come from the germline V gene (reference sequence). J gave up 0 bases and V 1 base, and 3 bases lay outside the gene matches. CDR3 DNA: TGTGCCAGCAGCTTAGCGCTAGCGGGTAGCACAGATACGCAGTATTTT. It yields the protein CASSLALAGSTDTQYF.

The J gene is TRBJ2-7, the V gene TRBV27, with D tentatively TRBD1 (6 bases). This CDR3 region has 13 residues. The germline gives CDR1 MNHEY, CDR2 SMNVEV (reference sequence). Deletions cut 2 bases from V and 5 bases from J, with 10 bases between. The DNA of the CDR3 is TGTGCCAGCAGTTTAATTAGGGGGAACGAGCAGTACTTC. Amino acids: CASSLIRGNEQYF.

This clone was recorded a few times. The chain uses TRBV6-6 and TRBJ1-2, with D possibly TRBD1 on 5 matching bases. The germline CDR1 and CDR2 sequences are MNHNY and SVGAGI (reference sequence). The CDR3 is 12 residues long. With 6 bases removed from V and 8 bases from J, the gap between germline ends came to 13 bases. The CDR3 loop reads CASSDSAGGYTF. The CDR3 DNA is TGTGCCAGCAGCGACAGTGCTGGGGGCTACACCTTC.